This T cell receptor beta chain was identified in a study of T cell responses to AZD1222 COVID-19 vaccine. V gave up 7 bases and J gave up 5 bases; unmatched junction bases: 10. Germline V lookup: CDR1 MNHEY, CDR2 SMNVEV (reference sequence). This CDR3 contains 16 residues. Comments on this clone: Its target is unknown.

Points from the study as a whole: Of the AZD1222 recipients, only 5 to 7 were seropositive at baseline. Repertoire sampling was restricted to post-peak T cell response timepoints. Reportedly, nearly half the spike-specific TCRs target unmutated variant regions. Clonal diversity was possibly underestimated, and the donors were mostly white British, with more females.

Repertoires were generated with immunoSEQ multiplex PCR, while TCRdb's copy carries only in-frame clones and drops some. The sample consists of fewer than 150,000 clones, over 90% of them appearing once. Sequences were derived from peripheral blood, sampled on day 0 of AZD1222 vaccination. The rearrangement uses TRBV27 and TRBJ1-6, with TRBD1 matching over 8 bases. This receptor was identified in an adult in good health. For the CDR3, the DNA is TGTGCCAGCACTCCCCAGGGGGCGGGGGATAATTCACCCCTCCACTTT. The encoded protein is CASTPQGAGDNSPLHF.